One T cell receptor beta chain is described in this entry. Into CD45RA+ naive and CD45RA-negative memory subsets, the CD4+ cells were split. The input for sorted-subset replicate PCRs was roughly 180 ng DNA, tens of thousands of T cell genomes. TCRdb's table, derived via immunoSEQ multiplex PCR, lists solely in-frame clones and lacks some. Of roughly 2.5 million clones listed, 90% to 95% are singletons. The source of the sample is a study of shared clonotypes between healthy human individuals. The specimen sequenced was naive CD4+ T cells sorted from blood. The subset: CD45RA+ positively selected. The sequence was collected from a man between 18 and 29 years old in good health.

CDR3 in amino acids: CASRFIPPQIRRDNEQFF. As DNA, the CDR3 is TGTGCAAGTCGCTTCATACCCCCGCAGATCCGTCGAGACAATGAGCAGTTCTTC. J is TRBJ2-1 and V is TRBV12-2. TRBV12-2 is marked as a pseudogene. This CDR3 is 18 amino acids long.